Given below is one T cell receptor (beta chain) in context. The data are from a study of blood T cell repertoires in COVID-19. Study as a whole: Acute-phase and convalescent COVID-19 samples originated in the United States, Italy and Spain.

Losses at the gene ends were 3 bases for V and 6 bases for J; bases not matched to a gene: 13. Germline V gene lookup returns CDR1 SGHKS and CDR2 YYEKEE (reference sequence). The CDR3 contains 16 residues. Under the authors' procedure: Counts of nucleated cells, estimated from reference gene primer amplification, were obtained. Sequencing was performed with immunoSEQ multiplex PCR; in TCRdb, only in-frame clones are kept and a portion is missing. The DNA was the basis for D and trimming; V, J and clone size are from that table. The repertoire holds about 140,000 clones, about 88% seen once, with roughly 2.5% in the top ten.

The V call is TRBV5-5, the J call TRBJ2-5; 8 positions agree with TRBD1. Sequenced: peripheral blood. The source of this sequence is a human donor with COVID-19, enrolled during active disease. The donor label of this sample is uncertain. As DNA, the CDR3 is TGTGCCAGCAGCTGGGCTCGGAGACAGGGGACAAAGACCCAGTACTTC. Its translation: CASSWARRQGTKTQYF. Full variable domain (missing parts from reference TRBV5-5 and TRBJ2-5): DAGVTQSPTHLIKTRGQQVTLRCSPISGHKSVSWYQQVLGQGPQFIFQYYEKEERGRGNFPDRFSARQFPNYSSELNVNALLLGDSALYLCASSWARRQGTKTQYFGPGTRLLVL.